Listed below are T cell receptor beta chains from one sample, sequenced in a study of T cell changes during pregnancy in multiple sclerosis. TCRdb's table, derived via immunoSEQ multiplex PCR, lists solely in-frame clones and lacks some. This table has about 69,000 clones, roughly nine tenths appearing once. Material: CD4+ T cells from peripheral blood mononuclear cells, obtained in the third trimester of pregnancy. The origin of the receptors is a female donor in good health, enrolled as a control in a pregnancy study. Each CDR3 is given with its conserved first and last residue. Each record gives: D gene, J gene, clone size, V gene, CDR3 DNA, CDR3 protein. The D gene is left open where the match is weak. Clone sizes are given selectively: once, few, many, or a class where the clone is expanded.

d_gene: NA
j_gene: TRBJ2-4
abundance: NA
v_gene: TRBV23-1
CDR3nt: TGCGCCAGCAGCCCGGGTCGAATAGCCAAAAACATTCAGTACTTC
CDR3aa: CASSPGRIAKNIQYF

d_gene: TRBD1
j_gene: TRBJ1-6
abundance: few
v_gene: TRBV2
CDR3nt: TGTGCCAGCAGGGGCGGGACAGGGGGCGGTGATTCACCCCTCCACTTT
CDR3aa: CASRGGTGGGDSPLHF

d_gene: NA
j_gene: TRBJ1-5
abundance: NA
v_gene: TRBV19
CDR3nt: TGTGCCAGTAGTGCCTATAGCAATCAGCCCCAGCATTTT
CDR3aa: CASSAYSNQPQHF

d_gene: NA
j_gene: TRBJ2-5
abundance: NA
v_gene: TRBV18
CDR3nt: TGTGCCAGCTCACCACCGAAGGGGCTGGGTCGTGAGACCCAGTACTTC
CDR3aa: CASSPPKGLGRETQYF

d_gene: TRBD1
j_gene: TRBJ1-5
abundance: once
v_gene: TRBV7-6
CDR3nt: TGTGCCAGCAGCTTAGGTACAGGGGGCCGCAATCAGCCCCAGCATTTT
CDR3aa: CASSLGTGGRNQPQHF

d_gene: NA
j_gene: TRBJ2-5
abundance: NA
v_gene: TRBV2
CDR3nt: TGTGCCAGCAAAATCCGGACAGAGCAAGAGACCCAGTACTTC
CDR3aa: CASKIRTEQETQYF

d_gene: NA
j_gene: TRBJ1-5
abundance: NA
v_gene: TRBV30
CDR3nt: TGTGCCTGGAGTTTTAGCGGGACACCGAGCAATCAGCCCCAGCATTTT
CDR3aa: CAWSFSGTPSNQPQHF

d_gene: NA
j_gene: TRBJ1-2
abundance: NA
v_gene: TRBV6-6
CDR3nt: TGTGCCAGCAGTTACTCGAGGGAAAGCAACTATGGCTACACCTTC
CDR3aa: CASSYSRESNYGYTF

d_gene: TRBD1
j_gene: TRBJ2-2
abundance: NA
v_gene: TRBV5-1
CDR3nt: TGCGCCAGCAGCTTGGGAAGAGACAGGGGGATAGTTGGGAACACCGGGGAGCTGTTTTTT
CDR3aa: CASSLGRDRGIVGNTGELFF

d_gene: TRBD1
j_gene: TRBJ1-2
abundance: once
v_gene: TRBV30
CDR3nt: TGTGCCTGGAGCTTGGGGCAGGGGGATCGCTACACCTTC
CDR3aa: CAWSLGQGDRYTF

d_gene: NA
j_gene: TRBJ1-1
abundance: NA
v_gene: TRBV5-6
CDR3nt: TGTGCCAGCAGTCTCTACCCCGAAACTGAAGCTTTCTTT
CDR3aa: CASSLYPETEAFF

d_gene: TRBD1
j_gene: TRBJ2-7
abundance: NA
v_gene: TRBV7-3
CDR3nt: TGTGCCAGCAGCTTAACCGGCGCGGGACAGGGGTCCTCCGAGCAGTACTTC
CDR3aa: CASSLTGAGQGSSEQYF

d_gene: TRBD2
j_gene: TRBJ2-7
abundance: once
v_gene: TRBV20-1
CDR3nt: TGCAGTGCTCGGACTAGTTACGAGCAGTACTTC
CDR3aa: CSARTSYEQYF

d_gene: NA
j_gene: TRBJ2-6
abundance: NA
v_gene: TRBV19
CDR3nt: TGTGCCAGTAGCTTCTCTGGGGCCAACGTCCTGACTTTC
CDR3aa: CASSFSGANVLTF

d_gene: NA
j_gene: TRBJ1-1
abundance: NA
v_gene: TRBV6-6
CDR3nt: TGTGCCAGCAGTTACCCCTTACAGGGCCAGAACACTGAAGCTTTCTTT
CDR3aa: CASSYPLQGQNTEAFF

d_gene: NA
j_gene: TRBJ1-1
abundance: NA
v_gene: TRBV19
CDR3nt: TGTGCCAGTAGTAATCAGGGTGACACTGAAGCTTTCTTT
CDR3aa: CASSNQGDTEAFF

d_gene: NA
j_gene: TRBJ2-7
abundance: NA
v_gene: TRBV25-1
CDR3nt: TGTGCCAGCATGCTAGACTCCTACGAGCAGTACTTC
CDR3aa: CASMLDSYEQYF

d_gene: TRBD1
j_gene: TRBJ1-5
abundance: once
v_gene: TRBV2
CDR3nt: TGTGCCATCCGGACGGGGACAGTTAATCAGCCCCAGCATTTT
CDR3aa: CAIRTGTVNQPQHF

d_gene: TRBD1
j_gene: TRBJ1-6
abundance: NA
v_gene: TRBV15
CDR3nt: TGTGCCACCAGCAGAGAGGGACAGGGTAGCTCACCCCTCCACTTT
CDR3aa: CATSREGQGSSPLHF

d_gene: NA
j_gene: TRBJ2-5
abundance: NA
v_gene: TRBV5-1
CDR3nt: TGCGCCAGCAGCACAGGAGTAAAGGGAGAGACCCAGTACTTC
CDR3aa: CASSTGVKGETQYF

d_gene: NA
j_gene: TRBJ1-2
abundance: NA
v_gene: TRBV19
CDR3nt: TGTGCCAGTAGTTACAGGGATGCCTATGGCTACACCTTC
CDR3aa: CASSYRDAYGYTF

d_gene: TRBD1
j_gene: TRBJ2-1
abundance: NA
v_gene: TRBV7-2
CDR3nt: TGTGCCAGCAGACAACAGGGGAAGTACAATGAGCAGTTCTTC
CDR3aa: CASRQQGKYNEQFF

d_gene: TRBD1
j_gene: TRBJ1-6
abundance: NA
v_gene: TRBV11-2
CDR3nt: TGTGCCAGCAGCTCCCAGGGGGCAGATAATTCACCCCTCCACTTT
CDR3aa: CASSSQGADNSPLHF

d_gene: NA
j_gene: TRBJ2-5
abundance: NA
v_gene: TRBV6-4
CDR3nt: TGTGCCAGCAGTGACTCAGGGGGTCGGGAGACCCAGTACTTC
CDR3aa: CASSDSGGRETQYF

d_gene: NA
j_gene: TRBJ2-3
abundance: NA
v_gene: TRBV6-5
CDR3nt: TGTGCCAGCACCTCCACGGGGGTGGGAGATACGCAGTATTTT
CDR3aa: CASTSTGVGDTQYF

d_gene: NA
j_gene: TRBJ2-1
abundance: NA
v_gene: TRBV11-3
CDR3nt: TGTGCCAGCAGCTTAGTCCGCGCGCCCAATGAGCAGTTCTTC
CDR3aa: CASSLVRAPNEQFF

d_gene: NA
j_gene: TRBJ1-1
abundance: NA
v_gene: TRBV20-1
CDR3nt: TGCAGTGCGGGGGGGACTGAAGCTTTCTTT
CDR3aa: CSAGGTEAFF

d_gene: TRBD2
j_gene: TRBJ2-1
abundance: NA
v_gene: TRBV7-8
CDR3nt: TGTGCCAGCAGCCCCCGAACTAGCGGGGGACACAATGAGCAGTTCTTC
CDR3aa: CASSPRTSGGHNEQFF

d_gene: NA
j_gene: TRBJ1-1
abundance: NA
v_gene: TRBV5-1
CDR3nt: TGCGCCAGCAGCTTGGTTCAGGGAGGGGGCACTGAAGCTTTCTTT
CDR3aa: CASSLVQGGGTEAFF

d_gene: TRBD2
j_gene: TRBJ2-3
abundance: NA
v_gene: TRBV19
CDR3nt: TGTGCCAGTAGTTATTTGCGGGGGGAAGGGGATACGCAGTATTTT
CDR3aa: CASSYLRGEGDTQYF

d_gene: NA
j_gene: TRBJ1-1
abundance: NA
v_gene: TRBV15
CDR3nt: TGTGCCACCAGCAGAGGAACTGCGTACACTGAAGCTTTCTTT
CDR3aa: CATSRGTAYTEAFF

d_gene: TRBD1
j_gene: TRBJ2-3
abundance: NA
v_gene: TRBV5-4
CDR3nt: TGTGCCAGCAGCTTGGACAGGGGGCGCCCAGATACGCAGTATTTT
CDR3aa: CASSLDRGRPDTQYF

d_gene: NA
j_gene: TRBJ1-3
abundance: once
v_gene: TRBV30
CDR3nt: TGTGCCTGGAGTGGGGCAGCTGGAAACACCATATATTTT
CDR3aa: CAWSGAAGNTIYF

d_gene: NA
j_gene: TRBJ2-7
abundance: NA
v_gene: TRBV5-5
CDR3nt: TGTGCCAGCAGCGTGGACACATTATCCTACGAGCAGTACTTC
CDR3aa: CASSVDTLSYEQYF

d_gene: TRBD1
j_gene: TRBJ2-5
abundance: NA
v_gene: TRBV25-1
CDR3nt: TGTGCCAGCAGTGGGTGGGACAGCCAAGAGACCCAGTACTTC
CDR3aa: CASSGWDSQETQYF

d_gene: NA
j_gene: TRBJ1-3
abundance: NA
v_gene: TRBV7-2
CDR3nt: TGTGCCAGCAGCTACATCGGAAACACCATATATTTT
CDR3aa: CASSYIGNTIYF

d_gene: TRBD1
j_gene: TRBJ1-2
abundance: medium-sized
v_gene: TRBV6-1
CDR3nt: TGTGCCAGCAGTGATCGTTGGACAGGGGATGGCTACACCTTC
CDR3aa: CASSDRWTGDGYTF

d_gene: NA
j_gene: TRBJ1-2
abundance: NA
v_gene: TRBV2
CDR3nt: TGTGCCAGCAGTACCTACCCCTATGGCTACACCTTC
CDR3aa: CASSTYPYGYTF

d_gene: TRBD1
j_gene: TRBJ2-3
abundance: once
v_gene: TRBV28
CDR3nt: TGTGCCAGCAGTTTTCAACAGGGGGCTGCAGATACGCAGTATTTT
CDR3aa: CASSFQQGAADTQYF

d_gene: NA
j_gene: TRBJ2-1
abundance: NA
v_gene: TRBV7-8
CDR3nt: TGTGCCAGCAGCTTAGTCTCGGCGGGGGCCCGAAAATACTCCTACAATGAGCAGTTCTTC
CDR3aa: CASSLVSAGARKYSYNEQFF

d_gene: NA
j_gene: TRBJ1-2
abundance: few
v_gene: TRBV7-2
CDR3nt: TGTGCCAGCAGCTTAGATCCGGGGATCAACTATGGCTACACCTTC
CDR3aa: CASSLDPGINYGYTF

d_gene: NA
j_gene: TRBJ1-2
abundance: NA
v_gene: TRBV5-6
CDR3nt: TGTGCCAGCAGCTCCCTTGGGGAGGAAGGCTATGGCTACACCTTC
CDR3aa: CASSSLGEEGYGYTF

d_gene: TRBD1
j_gene: TRBJ2-7
abundance: NA
v_gene: TRBV19
CDR3nt: TGTGCCAGTAGACCATCCTCCCGGGACAGAGAGTACTTC
CDR3aa: CASRPSSRDREYF

d_gene: TRBD1
j_gene: TRBJ2-3
abundance: NA
v_gene: TRBV19
CDR3nt: TGTGCCAGTAGTGTACAGGGGTCAGATACGCAGTATTTT
CDR3aa: CASSVQGSDTQYF

d_gene: NA
j_gene: TRBJ1-2
abundance: NA
v_gene: TRBV6-5
CDR3nt: TGTGCCAGCAGTTACTCCTGGGGAGAAGCTAACTATGGCTACACCTTC
CDR3aa: CASSYSWGEANYGYTF

d_gene: NA
j_gene: TRBJ2-2
abundance: NA
v_gene: TRBV7-8
CDR3nt: TGTGCCAGCAGCCCCGGGTCCGGAGCGAACACCGGGGAGCTGTTTTTT
CDR3aa: CASSPGSGANTGELFF

d_gene: TRBD1
j_gene: TRBJ2-1
abundance: NA
v_gene: TRBV19
CDR3nt: TGTGCCAGTAGTATAGATCTATTGGACAGGGAAAAGTTCTTC
CDR3aa: CASSIDLLDREKFF

d_gene: TRBD1
j_gene: TRBJ1-1
abundance: once
v_gene: TRBV6-4
CDR3nt: TGTGCCAGCAGGGGGGGGACAGGGGACACTGAAGCTTTCTTT
CDR3aa: CASRGGTGDTEAFF

d_gene: TRBD1
j_gene: TRBJ2-2
abundance: NA
v_gene: TRBV5-1
CDR3nt: TGCGCCAGCACCCCAGGGACAGGGGGACAGGAGCTGTTTTTT
CDR3aa: CASTPGTGGQELFF

d_gene: NA
j_gene: TRBJ1-2
abundance: NA
v_gene: TRBV6-1
CDR3nt: TGTGCCAGCAGGTTCTTTCCCGGAGGATCCTATGGCTACACCTTC
CDR3aa: CASRFFPGGSYGYTF

d_gene: TRBD1
j_gene: TRBJ1-6
abundance: NA
v_gene: TRBV19
CDR3nt: TGTGCCAGTAGCCCCCCAGGGGGAGGTAATTCACCCCTCCACTTT
CDR3aa: CASSPPGGGNSPLHF

d_gene: NA
j_gene: TRBJ1-2
abundance: NA
v_gene: TRBV30
CDR3nt: TGTGCCTGGAGTTTAACAGCAGTCTATGGCTACACCTTC
CDR3aa: CAWSLTAVYGYTF

d_gene: TRBD2
j_gene: TRBJ2-5
abundance: NA
v_gene: TRBV30
CDR3nt: TGTGCCTGGACGGGGAGCGGGGGGGCCTGGATAGAGACCCAGTACTTC
CDR3aa: CAWTGSGGAWIETQYF

d_gene: TRBD1
j_gene: TRBJ1-5
abundance: NA
v_gene: TRBV30
CDR3nt: TGTGCCTGGAAAGGGGGCATCTCTAATCAGCCCCAGCATTTT
CDR3aa: CAWKGGISNQPQHF